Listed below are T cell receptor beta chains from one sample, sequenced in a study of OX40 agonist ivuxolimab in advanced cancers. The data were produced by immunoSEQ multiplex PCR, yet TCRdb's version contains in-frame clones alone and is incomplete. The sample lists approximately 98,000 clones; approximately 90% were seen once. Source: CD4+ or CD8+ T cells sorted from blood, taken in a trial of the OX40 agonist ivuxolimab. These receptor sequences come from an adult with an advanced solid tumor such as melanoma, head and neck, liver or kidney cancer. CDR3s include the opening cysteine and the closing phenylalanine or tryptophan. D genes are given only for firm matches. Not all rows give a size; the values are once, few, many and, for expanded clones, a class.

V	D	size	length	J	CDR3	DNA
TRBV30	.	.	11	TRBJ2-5	CAWSSKETQYF	TGTGCCTGGAGCAGTAAAGAGACCCAGTACTTC
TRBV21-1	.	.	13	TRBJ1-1	CARKSGSSAEAFF	TGTGCCAGGAAATCAGGATCGTCCGCTGAAGCTTTCTTT
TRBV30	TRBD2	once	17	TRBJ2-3	CAWSAGTSGTSTDTQYF	TGTGCCTGGAGCGCCGGGACTAGCGGTACGAGCACAGATACGCAGTATTTT
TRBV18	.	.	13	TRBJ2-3	CASSPQDTDTQYF	TGTGCCAGCTCACCACAAGACACAGATACGCAGTATTTT
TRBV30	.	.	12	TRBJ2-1	CAWSVGANEQFF	TGTGCCTGGAGTGTTGGAGCAAATGAGCAGTTCTTC
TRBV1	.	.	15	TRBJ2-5	CTSSQDSPCQETQYF	TGCACCAGCAGCCAAGATAGTCCCTGCCAAGAGACCCAGTACTTC
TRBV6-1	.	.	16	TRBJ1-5	CASSEGGGIGNQPQHF	TGTGCCAGCAGTGAAGGTGGAGGGATCGGCAATCAGCCCCAGCATTTT
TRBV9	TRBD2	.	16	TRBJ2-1	CASSVPGLAGLHEQFF	TGTGCCAGCAGCGTTCCGGGACTAGCGGGGCTACATGAGCAGTTCTTC
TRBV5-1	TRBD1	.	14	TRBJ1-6	CASSPGQGNSPLHF	TGCGCCAGCAGCCCGGGACAGGGTAATTCACCCCTCCACTTT
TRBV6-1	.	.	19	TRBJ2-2	CASSVPTTRGATNTGELFF	TGTGCCAGCAGTGTCCCGACCACCCGGGGGGCCACGAACACCGGGGAGCTGTTTTTT
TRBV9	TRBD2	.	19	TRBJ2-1	CASSVDETSGRSSYNEQFF	TGTGCCAGCAGCGTTGATGAGACTAGCGGTCGGAGCTCCTACAATGAGCAGTTCTTC
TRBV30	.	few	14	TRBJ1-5	CAWSPDGVRQPQHF	TGTGCCTGGAGTCCGGATGGGGTCAGACAGCCCCAGCATTTT
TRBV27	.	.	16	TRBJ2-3	CASSSTRDGYTDTQYF	TGTGCCAGCAGTTCAACCCGGGACGGATACACAGATACGCAGTATTTT
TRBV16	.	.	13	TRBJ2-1	CASSPIRGGEQFF	TGTGCCAGCAGCCCCATTCGGGGCGGCGAGCAGTTCTTC
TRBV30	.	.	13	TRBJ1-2	CAWRGSGSGGYTF	TGTGCCTGGAGGGGTTCGGGGTCAGGGGGCTACACCTTC
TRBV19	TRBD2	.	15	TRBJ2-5	CASSMWGLAGETQYF	TGTGCCAGTAGTATGTGGGGACTAGCGGGAGAGACCCAGTACTTC
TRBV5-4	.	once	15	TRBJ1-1	CASSPEVGLNTEAFF	TGTGCCAGCAGCCCGGAGGTCGGGCTGAACACTGAAGCTTTCTTT
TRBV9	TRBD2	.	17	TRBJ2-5	CASSVGASGGLQETQYF	TGTGCCAGCAGCGTAGGGGCGAGCGGGGGGCTCCAAGAGACCCAGTACTTC
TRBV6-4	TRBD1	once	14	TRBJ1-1	CASRRDRGNTEAFF	TGTGCCAGCAGAAGGGACAGGGGGAACACTGAAGCTTTCTTT
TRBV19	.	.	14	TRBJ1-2	CASSTKVTQYGYTF	TGTGCCAGTAGTACCAAGGTCACGCAATATGGCTACACCTTC
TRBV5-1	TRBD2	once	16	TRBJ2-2	CASSGTSGSLTGELFF	TGCGCCAGCAGCGGGACTAGCGGGAGTTTGACCGGGGAGCTGTTTTTT
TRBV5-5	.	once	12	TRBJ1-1	CASSPSLTEAFF	TGTGCCAGCAGCCCCAGCCTAACTGAAGCTTTCTTT
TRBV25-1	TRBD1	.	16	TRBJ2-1	CASRTGLGFGDGEQFF	TGTGCCAGCAGGACAGGGCTAGGGTTTGGGGACGGTGAGCAGTTCTTC
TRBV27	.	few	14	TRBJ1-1	CASSLRTANTEAFF	TGTGCCAGCAGCTTACGAACGGCGAACACTGAAGCTTTCTTT
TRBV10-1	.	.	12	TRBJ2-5	CARTGIRGEQYF	TGCGCCAGGACAGGGATCAGGGGGGAGCAGTACTTC
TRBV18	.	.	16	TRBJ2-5	CASSPNPAGLLETQYF	TGTGCCAGCTCACCAAATCCCGCAGGGTTATTAGAGACCCAGTACTTC
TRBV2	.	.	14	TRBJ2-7	CASTLDTSSYEQYF	TGTGCCAGCACTCTAGACACTTCCTCCTACGAGCAGTACTTC
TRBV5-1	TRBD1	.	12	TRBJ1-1	CASSLDRGGAFF	TGCGCCAGCAGCCTGGACAGGGGGGGAGCTTTCTTT
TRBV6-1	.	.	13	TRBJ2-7	CASRDGSSYEQYF	TGTGCCAGCCGTGACGGGAGCTCCTACGAGCAGTACTTC
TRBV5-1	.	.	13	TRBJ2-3	CASSLGSADTQYF	TGCGCCAGCAGCTTGGGATCGGCGGATACGCAGTATTTT
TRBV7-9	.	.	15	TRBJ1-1	CASSFGRGGDTEAFF	TGTGCCAGCAGCTTTGGACGGGGAGGGGACACTGAAGCTTTCTTT
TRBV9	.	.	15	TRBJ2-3	CASSVGLGVADTQYF	TGTGCCAGCAGCGTGGGACTTGGGGTTGCAGATACGCAGTATTTT
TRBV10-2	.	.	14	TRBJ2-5	CASRGWAGQETQYF	TGCGCCAGCAGAGGATGGGCGGGCCAAGAGACCCAGTACTTC
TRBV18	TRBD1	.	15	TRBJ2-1	CASSRGQGSYNEQFF	TGTGCCAGCTCCCGGGGACAGGGGTCCTACAATGAGCAGTTCTTC
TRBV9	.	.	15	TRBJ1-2	CASSPRPDGSRGYTF	TGTGCCAGCAGCCCGAGGCCCGACGGGTCGCGTGGCTACACCTTC
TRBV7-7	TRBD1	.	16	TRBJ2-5	CASSLRDRGKEETQYF	TGTGCTAGCAGCCTCCGGGACAGGGGAAAAGAAGAGACCCAGTACTTC
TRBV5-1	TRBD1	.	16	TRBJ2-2	CASSLEGQSNTGELFF	TGCGCCAGCAGCTTGGAGGGACAGTCGAACACCGGGGAGCTGTTTTTT
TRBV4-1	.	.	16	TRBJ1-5	CASSQSQVLSNQPQHF	TGCGCCAGCAGCCAATCACAGGTATTAAGCAATCAGCCCCAGCATTTT
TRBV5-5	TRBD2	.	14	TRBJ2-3	CASSPGLAADTQYF	TGTGCCAGCAGCCCTGGACTAGCTGCAGATACGCAGTATTTT
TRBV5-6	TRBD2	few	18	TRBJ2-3	CASSSLRTSGRLTDTQYF	TGTGCCAGCAGCTCACTTCGGACTAGCGGGAGATTAACAGATACGCAGTATTTT
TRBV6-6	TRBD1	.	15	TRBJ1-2	CASSRGTGGGYGYTF	TGTGCCAGCAGTAGGGGGACAGGGGGCGGTTATGGCTACACCTTC
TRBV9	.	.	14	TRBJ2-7	CASSASGTAFEQYF	TGTGCCAGCAGCGCGTCCGGGACTGCGTTCGAGCAGTACTTC
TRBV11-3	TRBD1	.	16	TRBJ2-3	CASRGQKAGGTDTQYF	TGTGCCAGCAGGGGACAGAAAGCAGGCGGCACAGATACGCAGTATTTT
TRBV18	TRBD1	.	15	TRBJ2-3	CASTIQTGNADTQYF	TGTGCCAGCACTATACAGACAGGGAACGCAGATACGCAGTATTTT
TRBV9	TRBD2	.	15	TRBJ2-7	CASSVSGTSGNEQYF	TGTGCCAGCAGCGTCTCCGGGACTAGCGGGAACGAGCAGTACTTC
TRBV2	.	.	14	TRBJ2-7	CASSGGLGPYEQYF	TGTGCCAGCAGTGGGGGCCTAGGCCCCTACGAGCAGTACTTC
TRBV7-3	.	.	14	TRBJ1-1	CASSLGPANTEAFF	TGTGCCAGCAGCTTAGGGCCGGCGAACACTGAAGCTTTCTTT
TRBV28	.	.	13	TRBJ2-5	CASSSGGKETQYF	TGTGCCAGCAGTAGTGGGGGCAAGGAGACCCAGTACTTC
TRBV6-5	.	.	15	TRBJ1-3	CASTNMGALGNTIYF	TGTGCCAGCACTAATATGGGGGCCCTTGGAAACACCATATATTTT